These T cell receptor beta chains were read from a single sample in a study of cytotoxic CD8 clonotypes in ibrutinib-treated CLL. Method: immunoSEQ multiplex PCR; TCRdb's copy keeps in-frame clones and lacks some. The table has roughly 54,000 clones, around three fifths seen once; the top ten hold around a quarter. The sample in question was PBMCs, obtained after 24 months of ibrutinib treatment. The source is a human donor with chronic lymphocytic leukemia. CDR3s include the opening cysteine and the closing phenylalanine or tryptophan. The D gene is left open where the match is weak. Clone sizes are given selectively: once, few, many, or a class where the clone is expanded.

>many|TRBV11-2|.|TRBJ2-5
TGTGCCAGCAGCTTACAGCTTCGAGAGACCCAGTACTTC
CASSLQLRETQYF
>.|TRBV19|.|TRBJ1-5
TGTGCCAGTAGTAGGAGCTCAGGGATGATGGAGAGGCCCCAGCATTTT
CASSRSSGMMERPQHF
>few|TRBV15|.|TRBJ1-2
TGTGCCACCACCCCTCCTGGCGGTCCTAACTATGGCTACACCTTC
CATTPPGGPNYGYTF
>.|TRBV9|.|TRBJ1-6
TGTGCCAGCGGAGAGGGGAATTTTTCACCCCTCCACTTT
CASGEGNFSPLHF
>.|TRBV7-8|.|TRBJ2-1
TGTGCCAGCAGCCCGGACAATGAGCAGTTCTTC
CASSPDNEQFF
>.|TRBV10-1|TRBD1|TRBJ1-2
TGCGCCAGCACCAGAGGAGAGACAGGGCGAAACTATGGCTACACCTTC
CASTRGETGRNYGYTF
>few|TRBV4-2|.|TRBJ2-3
TGTGCCAGCAGCCAAACTGGGGCCGAGGGCACAGATACGCAGTATTTT
CASSQTGAEGTDTQYF
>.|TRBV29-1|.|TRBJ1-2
TGCAGCGTTGAAGACAGGGGCTATGGCTACACCTTC
CSVEDRGYGYTF
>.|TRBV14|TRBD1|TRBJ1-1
TGTGCCAGCAGCCATAGAGACAGGGGGCGTATCGAAGCTTTCTTT
CASSHRDRGRIEAFF
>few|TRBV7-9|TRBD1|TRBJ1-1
TGTGCCAGCAGCCCTCAGACAGGGGGCACTGAAGCTTTCTTT
CASSPQTGGTEAFF
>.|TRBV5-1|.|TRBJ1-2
TGCGCCAGCAGCTTCAACAGGGCCCTCTATGGCTACACCTTC
CASSFNRALYGYTF
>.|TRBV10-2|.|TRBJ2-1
TGCGCCAGCACGCAGTCCAATGAGCAGTTCTTC
CASTQSNEQFF
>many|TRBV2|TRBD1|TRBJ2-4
TGTGCCAGCAGGGGGACAGCCTTAAGGATTCAGTACTTC
CASRGTALRIQYF
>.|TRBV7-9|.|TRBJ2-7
TGTGCCAGCAGCTTAGAGGTCCACGAGCAGTACTTC
CASSLEVHEQYF
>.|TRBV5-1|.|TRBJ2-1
TGCGCCAGCGCAGCCGACGGTTCCTACAATGAGCAGTTCTTC
CASAADGSYNEQFF
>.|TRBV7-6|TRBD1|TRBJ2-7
TGTGCCAGCAGCTTAGGTTTAGGACAGGGCTACGAGCAGTACTTC
CASSLGLGQGYEQYF
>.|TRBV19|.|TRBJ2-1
TGTGCCAGTAGTATTGGCCAGGGGGGCCAGAGGAAGCAGTTCTTC
CASSIGQGGQRKQFF
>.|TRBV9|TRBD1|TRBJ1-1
TGTGCCAGCAGCGCCGCAGGGGGCACTGAAGCTTTCTTT
CASSAAGGTEAFF
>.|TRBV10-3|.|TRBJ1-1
TGTGCCATCACGGACCAAGAGGGATCTGAAGCTTTCTTT
CAITDQEGSEAFF
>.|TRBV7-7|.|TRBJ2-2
TGTGCTAGCAGCTTGGGTCTGGGGCGTACCGGGGAGCTGTTTTTT
CASSLGLGRTGELFF
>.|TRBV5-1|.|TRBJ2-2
TGCGCCAGCAGCCCAGACTGGAACACCGGGGAGCTGTTTTTT
CASSPDWNTGELFF
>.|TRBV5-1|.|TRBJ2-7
TGCGCCAGCAGCTTTAGGGACACCGGCGAGCAGTACTTC
CASSFRDTGEQYF
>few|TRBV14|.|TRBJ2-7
TGTGCCAGCAGCTTCCGGGACGGGGGTTACTACGAGCAGTACTTC
CASSFRDGGYYEQYF
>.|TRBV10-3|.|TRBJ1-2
TGTGCCATCAGTGAGGTCTCGGGGGGCTACACCTTC
CAISEVSGGYTF
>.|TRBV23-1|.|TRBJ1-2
TGCGCCAGCAGTCCCGACAGACACTATGGCTACACCTTC
CASSPDRHYGYTF
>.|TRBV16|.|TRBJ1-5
TGTGCCAGCAGCCACCTAAGGACAGCTGCCCGGCCCCAGCATTTT
CASSHLRTAARPQHF
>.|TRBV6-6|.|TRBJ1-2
TGTGCCAGCAGTTACTCGAGCGACTGGGATGGCTACACCTTC
CASSYSSDWDGYTF
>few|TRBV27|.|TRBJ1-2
TGTGCCAGCAGGACAAACACGGTCAGGTCTAACTATGGCTACACCTTC
CASRTNTVRSNYGYTF
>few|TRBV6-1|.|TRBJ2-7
TGTGCCAGCAGTCGAAGTGGGACGTACGAGCAGTACTTC
CASSRSGTYEQYF
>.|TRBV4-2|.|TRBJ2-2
TGTGCCAGCAGCCAAGACCCTTCCCGGGGGGAGCTGTTTTTT
CASSQDPSRGELFF
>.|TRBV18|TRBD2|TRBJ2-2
TGTGCCAGCTCATCCTTAGCGGGGGGCCCGAACACCGGGGAGCTGTTTTTT
CASSSLAGGPNTGELFF
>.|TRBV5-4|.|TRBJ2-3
TGTGCCAGCACTCGAGATCCGGCGGGCGGGGGCACAGATACGCAGTATTTT
CASTRDPAGGGTDTQYF
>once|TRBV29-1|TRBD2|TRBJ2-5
TGCAGCGCCTCCCCAGTGGGGGGGTACCAAGAGACCCAGTACTTC
CSASPVGGYQETQYF
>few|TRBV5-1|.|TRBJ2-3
TGCGCCAGCAGCTTGCAGGGTGGAGGAGATACGCAGTATTTT
CASSLQGGGDTQYF
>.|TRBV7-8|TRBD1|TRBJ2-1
TGTGCCAGCAGCTTGGACAGGGGATACAATGAGCAGTTCTTC
CASSLDRGYNEQFF
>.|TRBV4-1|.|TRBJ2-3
TGCGCCAGCAGCCTCGATAGGCTAGCTTCAGATACGCAGTATTTT
CASSLDRLASDTQYF
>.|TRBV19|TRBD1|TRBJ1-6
TGTGCCACTAAAACCCCCATGGGGACAGGGAATTCACCCCTCCACTTT
CATKTPMGTGNSPLHF
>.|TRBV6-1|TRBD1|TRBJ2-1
TGTGCCAGCAGTATACAGGGGACAGGGATCCATGAGCAGTTCTTC
CASSIQGTGIHEQFF
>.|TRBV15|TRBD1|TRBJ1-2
TGTGCCACCAGACCTCGGACAGGGGGCTCTGGCTACACCTTC
CATRPRTGGSGYTF
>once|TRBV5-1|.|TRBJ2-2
TGCGCCAGCAGCTCACAAGGGTACACCGGGGAGCTGTTTTTT
CASSSQGYTGELFF
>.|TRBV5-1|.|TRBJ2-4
TGCGCCAGCAGCCCATCGGGAGAGAGGTGGGAAAACATTCAGTACTTC
CASSPSGERWENIQYF
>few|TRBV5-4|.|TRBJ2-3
TGTGCCAGCAGCTTGGGAGACTTCAGGGATACGCAGTATTTT
CASSLGDFRDTQYF
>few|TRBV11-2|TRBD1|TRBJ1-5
TGTGCCAGCAGCCCAGGACAGGGTACCCAAAATCAGCCCCAGCATTTT
CASSPGQGTQNQPQHF
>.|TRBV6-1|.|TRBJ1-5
TGTGCCACTAGGGACATAATCGGCAATCAGCCCCAGCATTTT
CATRDIIGNQPQHF
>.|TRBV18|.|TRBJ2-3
TGTGCCAGCTCACTAGGACTCCGTGAGACGCAGTATTTT
CASSLGLRETQYF
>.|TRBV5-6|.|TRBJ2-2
TGTGCCAGCAGCTTTAGGGGTCCGTCCGGGGAGCTGTTTTTT
CASSFRGPSGELFF
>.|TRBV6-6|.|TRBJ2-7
TGTGCCAGCAGTCGGGGGGCGGGGGTTTACGAGCAGTACTTC
CASSRGAGVYEQYF
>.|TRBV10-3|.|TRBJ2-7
TGTGCCATCAGTGAGGCGGGTTTTAGGCCTAGTGACGAGCAGTACTTC
CAISEAGFRPSDEQYF
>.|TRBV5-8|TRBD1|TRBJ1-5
TGTGCCAGCAGTAGGACAGGGGCAGGCAATCAGCCCCAGCATTTT
CASSRTGAGNQPQHF